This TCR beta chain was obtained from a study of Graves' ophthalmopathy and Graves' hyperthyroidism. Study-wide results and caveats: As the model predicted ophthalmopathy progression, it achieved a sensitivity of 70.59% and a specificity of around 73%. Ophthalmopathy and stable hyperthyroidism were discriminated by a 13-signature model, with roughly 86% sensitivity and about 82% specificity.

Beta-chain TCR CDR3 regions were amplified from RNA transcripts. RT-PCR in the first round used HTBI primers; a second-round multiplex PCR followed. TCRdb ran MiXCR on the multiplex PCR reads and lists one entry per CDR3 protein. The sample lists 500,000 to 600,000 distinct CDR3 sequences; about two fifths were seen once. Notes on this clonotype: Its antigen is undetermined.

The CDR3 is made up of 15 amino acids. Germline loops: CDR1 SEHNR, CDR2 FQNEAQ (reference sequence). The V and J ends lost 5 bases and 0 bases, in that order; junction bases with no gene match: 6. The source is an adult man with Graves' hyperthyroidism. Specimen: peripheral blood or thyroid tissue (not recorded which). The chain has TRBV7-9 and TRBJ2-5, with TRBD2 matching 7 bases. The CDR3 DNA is TGTGCCAGCAGCCCCGACGCGGGGGACCAAGAGACCCAGTACTTC. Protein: CASSPDAGDQETQYF.